Shown below are 10 T cell receptor beta chains from a single sample sequenced in a study of CD8 T cells in ankylosing spondylitis (dated by TCRdb to 2016 to 2017). Library method: 5' RACE. The listed sequencing device is Illumina HiSeq 2500. Using fastp trimming at Q25 and MiXCR clonotype assembly, TCRdb reanalyzed the public sequencing data and kept in-frame beta chains. Identical CDR3 proteins give one entry, which carries the most common genes and DNA. Across this sample there are some 71,000 distinct CDR3 sequences, with roughly 5.3% seen only once. The ten largest clones represent 2% to 2.5% of the sample. The sample comprised blood, either unsorted or a sorted T cell fraction (not recorded which). The receptors were sampled from a male donor with ankylosing spondylitis or in good health (not recorded which).

This clonotype was counted at least ten times. Written as DNA, the CDR3 is TGTGCCAGCAGTCCCACAGGGCCGGTGGAAAAACTGTTTTTT. Its translation is CASSPTGPVEKLFF. This sequence joins TRBV12-3 or TRBV12-4 and TRBJ1-4; D is perhaps TRBD1 (6 bases). The CDR3 is made up of 14 amino acids. V was shortened by 5 bases and J by 8 bases, with 15 bases between the two germline ends.

This clonotype was observed many times. This rearrangement joins TRBV14 to TRBJ2-7; no clear D gene. V lost 1 base and J 0 bases, leaving 7 bases between the germline ends. The CDR3 covers 14 residues. CDR1 SGHDN and CDR2 FVKESK come from the germline V gene. CDR3 loop: CASSQGLSSYEQYF. In nucleotides, the CDR3 is TGTGCCAGCAGCCAAGGACTGAGCTCCTACGAGCAGTACTTC.

This clonotype was counted many times. The chain carries TRBV7-9 and TRBJ2-7; TRBD1 might be the D (6 bases). The CDR3 has 13 amino acids. Germline lookup yields CDR1 SEHNR and CDR2 FQNEAQ (reference sequence). Trimming took off 5 bases at V and 5 bases at J, with 13 bases between the two ends. CDR3 sequence: CASSPRGPDEQYF. The DNA of the CDR3 is TGTGCCAGCAGCCCCAGGGGACCTGACGAGCAGTACTTC.

The sample holds many counts of this clonotype. This chain uses TRBV6-2 or TRBV6-3 with TRBJ1-2; 9 positions match TRBD1. Germline lookup yields CDR1 MNHEY and CDR2 SVGEGT. Trimming at V came to 4 bases and at J to 2 bases, leaving 8 bases not matched to a gene. The CDR3 has 16 amino acids. Here the CDR3 DNA reads TGTGCCAGCAGTTTTACCTCCGACAGGGGGAACTATGGCTACACCTTC. This translates into CASSFTSDRGNYGYTF.

In this sample, this clonotype turned up many times. The genes are TRBV19 and TRBJ2-3, with D hard to call. Trimming left V 3 bases short and J 5 bases short, with 6 bases between. The CDR3 has 12 residues. From germline, CDR1 is LNHDA and CDR2 SQIVND (reference sequence). The chain's CDR3 is CASSMREDTQYF. In DNA, the CDR3 is TGTGCCAGTAGTATGAGAGAAGATACGCAGTATTTT.

This clonotype was recorded at least ten times. The gene calls are TRBV7-3 and TRBJ2-7; no clear D. V was cut by 0 bases and J by 7 bases, with 10 bases left in between. Germline V gene sequence: CDR1 SGHTA, CDR2 FQGTGA. There are 13 residues in the CDR3. The CDR3 region is CASSLTPLGEQYF. CDR3 coding DNA: TGTGCCAGCAGCTTAACCCCTTTGGGTGAGCAGTACTTC.

This clonotype has at least ten counts. The chain carries TRBV10-3 and TRBJ1-2; TRBD1 is a possible D gene (5 bases). The CDR3 consists of 16 residues. V was cut by 3 bases and J by 7 bases, with 21 bases left in between. CDR1 is ENHRY, CDR2 SYGVKD, per germline. CDR3 protein: CAISDPNSDTTRGYTF. DNA of the CDR3: TGTGCCATCAGTGACCCAAACTCGGACACCACCCGTGGCTACACCTTC.

This clonotype occurred many times. J is TRBJ1-6 and V is TRBV7-1; 8 bases agree with TRBD1. TRBV7-1 is reported as an ORF; its role is uncertain. Trimming removed 5 bases from V and 10 bases from J; junction bases left unmatched: 13. CDR3 length: 16 amino acids. The CDR3 loop is CASSDLTGVAGSPLHF. CDR3 DNA sequence: TGTGCCAGCAGCGATTTGACAGGGGTTGCGGGATCACCCCTCCACTTT.

This clonotype was observed many times. V usage is TRBV3-1 and J usage is TRBJ2-3; TRBD1 aligns across 12 bases. Germline V lookup: CDR1 LGHDT, CDR2 YNNKEL (reference sequence). This CDR3 has 18 amino acids. V gave up 0 bases and J gave up 1 base; unmatched junction bases: 5. CDR3 sequence: CASSQDGTGGFGTDTQYF. CDR3 nucleotide sequence: TGTGCCAGCAGCCAAGACGGGACAGGGGGCTTCGGCACAGATACGCAGTATTTT.

Points on this clonotype: With a much larger clone just one base away, this may be a read error. This sequence joins TRBV7-2 and TRBJ1-2, with 9 bases that match TRBD1. From germline, CDR1 is SGHTA and CDR2 FQGNSA. The CDR3 extends over 14 amino acids. V was clipped by 6 bases and J by 3 bases; unmatched bases: 5. As DNA, the CDR3 is TGTGCCAGCAGTTCCGGGACAGGGCACTATGGCTACACCTTC. This translates into CASSSGTGHYGYTF.